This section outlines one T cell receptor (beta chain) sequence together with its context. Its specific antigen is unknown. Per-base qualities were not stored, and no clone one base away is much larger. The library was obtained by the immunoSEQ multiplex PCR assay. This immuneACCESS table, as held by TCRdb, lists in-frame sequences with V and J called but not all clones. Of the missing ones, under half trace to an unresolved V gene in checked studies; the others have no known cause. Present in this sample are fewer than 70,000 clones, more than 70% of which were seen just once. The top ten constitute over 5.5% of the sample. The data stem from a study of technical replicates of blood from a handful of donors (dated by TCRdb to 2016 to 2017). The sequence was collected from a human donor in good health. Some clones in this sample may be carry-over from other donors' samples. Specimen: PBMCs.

The encoded CDR3 is CASSQVGQGASGNTIYF. The nucleotides are TGCGCCAGCAGCCAAGTAGGACAGGGCGCCTCTGGAAACACCATATATTTT. The chain is assembled from TRBV4-3 and TRBJ1-3; the junction holds 8 bases that match TRBD1. Relative to germline, V is missing 1 base and J is missing 0 bases, with 5 bases of the junction outside any gene match. The CDR3 measures 17 amino acids from cysteine to phenylalanine. The CDR3 DNA has 51 bases and is translated from base 1. From a lookup of the germline V gene, CDR1 and CDR2 are LGHNA and YSLEER.